Below, 27 T cell receptor beta chains from the same sample are listed, as sequenced in a study of T cell changes during pregnancy in multiple sclerosis. Clones were read by immunoSEQ multiplex PCR, and TCRdb kept only the in-frame ones, dropping some. Among 45,000 to 60,000 clones listed, over 85% were seen once. Sequences were derived from CD4+ T cells from peripheral blood mononuclear cells, sampled before pregnancy. These receptors were collected from a female donor with multiple sclerosis, enrolled in a pregnancy study.

This sequence joins TRBV11-2 and TRBJ2-3; TRBD1 aligns across 10 bases. Germline CDR1 reads SGHAT; CDR2 reads FQNNGV. With 1 base clipped from V and 3 bases from J, the junction kept 4 bases outside the gene matches. The CDR3 is 16 amino acids. CDR3 residues: CASSLGDRGRTDTQYF. For the CDR3, the DNA is TGTGCCAGCAGCTTAGGCGACAGGGGGCGGACAGATACGCAGTATTTT.

The chain uses TRBV6-5 and TRBJ2-3, with 10 positions matching TRBD2. J gave up 4 bases and V 6 bases, and 7 bases lay outside the gene matches. CDR1 and CDR2 (germline): MNHEY, SVGAGI. The length of the CDR3 is 15 residues. CDR3 coding DNA: TGTGCCAGCAGGTTAGCGGGAGGCGCGCCAGATACGCAGTATTTT. It encodes CASRLAGGAPDTQYF.

The V gene is TRBV5-4, the J gene TRBJ2-3; D is possibly TRBD1 (6 bases). CDR3 size: 16 residues. Trimming shortened V by 0 bases and J by 2 bases, and 13 bases separated the two germline ends. Germline lookup yields CDR1 SGHNT and CDR2 YYREEE (reference sequence). The CDR3 coding sequence is TGTGCCAGCAGCTTGGAGGGGGTAGGCTCCACAGATACGCAGTATTTT. Translated, it gives CASSLEGVGSTDTQYF.

The rearrangement uses TRBV9 and TRBJ2-5, with 9 bases fitting TRBD2. The CDR3 has 18 amino acids. V was clipped by 3 bases and J by 5 bases; unmatched bases: 17. The germline gives CDR1 SGDLS, CDR2 YYNGEE. CDR3 DNA: TGTGCCAGCAGCGGCAGCGGGGGGATACAGGGGAAGGGGGAGACCCAGTACTTC. This sequence encodes CASSGSGGIQGKGETQYF.

This chain joins TRBV27 and TRBJ1-5; D perhaps matches TRBD1 (5 bases). This CDR3 region has 14 residues. Germline assignment: CDR1 MNHEY and CDR2 SMNVEV (reference sequence). Trimming took 2 bases from V and 6 from J, leaving 11 bases between them. This chain's CDR3 is CASSLIQGAQPQHF. CDR3 nucleotide sequence: TGTGCCAGCAGTTTAATCCAGGGCGCTCAGCCCCAGCATTTT.

This clone has a single count. The chain joins TRBV13 to TRBJ2-7, with TRBD1 matching over 12 bases. Looked up from germline, CDR1 is PRHDT and CDR2 is FYEKMQ (reference sequence). This CDR3 comprises 16 residues. J lost 2 bases, V lost 5 bases, and 7 bases had no gene match. The CDR3 DNA reads TGTGCCAGCAGCCCTCGGGGGACAGGGGGCCCCTACGAGCAGTACTTC. This encodes CASSPRGTGGPYEQYF.

The sample holds one count of this clone. The chain carries TRBV7-6 and TRBJ2-3, with TRBD2 identical over 11 bases. Per germline, CDR1 SGHVS and CDR2 FNYEAQ. Trimming took 0 bases from V and 4 from J; bases not matched to a gene: 9. CDR3 size: 18 residues. This CDR3 is CASSLAPLAGAGADTQYF. In DNA, the CDR3 is TGTGCCAGCAGCTTAGCCCCACTAGCGGGAGCCGGTGCAGATACGCAGTATTTT.

In this sample, this clone turned up once. V usage is TRBV7-2 and J usage is TRBJ2-1; TRBD2 matches at 15 bases. This CDR3 has 16 amino acids. The V segment lost 5 bases and the J segment 7 bases; nucleotides outside the gene matches: 6. In germline, CDR1 is SGHTA, CDR2 FQGNSA. The CDR3: CASSRLGTSGRNEQFF. In DNA, the CDR3 is TGTGCCAGCAGCCGACTAGGGACTAGCGGGAGGAATGAGCAGTTCTTC.

This rearrangement joins TRBV2 to TRBJ1-2, with D possibly matching TRBD1 (6 bases). The CDR3 contains 13 residues. The germline V gene encodes CDR1 SNHLY and CDR2 FYNNEI. V lost 3 bases and J 4 bases, leaving 9 bases between the germline ends. The CDR3 loop reads CASSDGRGYGYTF. CDR3 sequence (DNA): TGTGCCAGCAGTGACGGCAGGGGCTATGGCTACACCTTC.

The chain joins TRBV19 to TRBJ2-1; D might be TRBD2 (6 bases). CDR1 is LNHDA, CDR2 SQIVND, per germline (reference sequence). Trimming left V 4 bases short and J 2 bases short, with 18 bases between. This CDR3 is 17 amino acids long. The DNA for the CDR3 is TGTGCCAGTAGTAGGGACTTACACACACTCACCTACAATGAGCAGTTCTTC. Translated: CASSRDLHTLTYNEQFF.

The chain carries TRBV5-4 and TRBJ2-3; D perhaps matches TRBD1 (6 bases). This CDR3 contains 16 residues. The germline gives CDR1 SGHNT, CDR2 YYREEE (reference sequence). The V end was cut by 2 bases, the J end by 0 bases, with 13 bases between. The CDR3 region is CASSFAQGLSTDTQYF. CDR3 bases: TGTGCCAGCAGCTTTGCACAGGGCCTTAGCACAGATACGCAGTATTTT.

This rearrangement joins TRBV6-5 to TRBJ2-5; the D gene is possibly TRBD1 (6 bases). This CDR3 has 13 amino acids. Germline V CDR1 and CDR2: MNHEY, SVGAGI. Deletions cut 4 bases from V and 7 bases from J, with 13 bases between. CDR3 in DNA: TGTGCCAGCAGTTCCCAGGGGTTGGGGACCCAGTACTTC. Translating it yields CASSSQGLGTQYF.

CDR3 amino acids: CASSVAGPGEASTGELFF. The CDR3 DNA reads as TGTGCCAGCAGCGTAGCAGGGCCTGGGGAGGCAAGCACCGGGGAGCTGTTTTTT. The rearrangement uses TRBV9 and TRBJ2-2; possible D gene TRBD2, 6 bases. Trimming stripped 0 bases from V and 4 bases from J, with 19 bases between. Per the germline V gene, CDR1 is SGDLS and CDR2 is YYNGEE. The CDR3 contains 18 residues.

V gene TRBV19 combines with J gene TRBJ1-2, with D tentatively TRBD1 (6 bases). This CDR3 has 16 amino acids. Trimming stripped 3 bases from V and 4 bases from J, with 18 bases between. Germline CDR1 LNHDA, CDR2 SQIVND (reference sequence). CDR3 amino acids: CASSISQGRKAYGYTF. The CDR3 nucleotides read TGTGCCAGTAGTATCTCACAGGGTCGCAAGGCCTATGGCTACACCTTC. Using reference TRBV19 and TRBJ1-2 for the parts outside the CDR3, the full variable domain is DGGITQSPKYLFRKEGQNVTLSCEQNLNHDAMYWYRQDPGQGLRLIYYSQIVNDFQKGDIAEGYSVSREKKESFPLTVTSAQKNPTAFYLCASSISQGRKAYGYTFGSGTRLTVV.

The chain combines TRBV7-2 with TRBJ2-7; tentatively, D is TRBD2 (5 bases). This CDR3 has 15 amino acids. V was cut by 1 base and J by 4 bases, with 14 bases left in between. Germline CDR1 is SGHTA and CDR2 is FQGNSA. The CDR3 coding sequence is TGTGCCAGCAGCTTAGTAAGTGGGAGAGAATACGAGCAGTACTTC. The encoded protein is CASSLVSGREYEQYF.

The chain is built from TRBV13 and TRBJ2-7; TRBD1 matches 11 bases. After removal of 5 bases from V and 4 bases from J, the junction contained 4 bases not matched to a gene. CDR3 length: 14 amino acids. Germline-derived CDR1 and CDR2 are PRHDT and FYEKMQ (reference sequence). The CDR3 protein is CASSKGQGGYEQYF. For the CDR3, the DNA is TGTGCCAGCAGCAAGGGACAGGGGGGTTACGAGCAGTACTTC.

The chain combines TRBV7-6 with TRBJ2-5, with D possibly matching TRBD1 (6 bases). With 0 bases removed from V and 5 bases from J, the gap between germline ends came to 16 bases. Germline V gene data show CDR1 as SGHVS and CDR2 as FNYEAQ. The CDR3 runs to 16 residues. The CDR3 bases are TGTGCCAGCAGCTTAGCGCCGTCACAGGGTCGGGAGACCCAGTACTTC. Protein sequence: CASSLAPSQGRETQYF.

The chain uses TRBV9 and TRBJ2-3; D unclear. V was cut by 0 bases and J by 0 bases, with 5 bases left in between. Germline values: CDR1 SGDLS, CDR2 YYNGEE. The CDR3 length is 14 residues. The CDR3 protein is CASSVDSSTDTQYF. The CDR3 DNA follows: TGTGCCAGCAGCGTAGACTCTAGCACAGATACGCAGTATTTT. Full variable domain (missing parts from reference TRBV9 and TRBJ2-3): DSGVTQTPKHLITATGQRVTLRCSPRSGDLSVYWYQQSLDQGLQFLIQYYNGEERAKGNILERFSAQQFPDLHSELNLSSLELGDSALYFCASSVDSSTDTQYFGPGTRLTVL.

This chain connects TRBV19 to TRBJ1-5; no clear D gene. Germline CDR1 is LNHDA and CDR2 is SQIVND (reference sequence). Trimming shortened V by 3 bases and J by 3 bases, and 6 bases separated the two germline ends. The CDR3 runs to 13 residues. CDR3 region: CASSISSNQPQHF. CDR3 bases: TGTGCCAGTAGTATCAGTTCCAATCAGCCCCAGCATTTT.

The genes are TRBV27 and TRBJ2-7, with TRBD2 as a possible D gene (6 bases). The CDR3 covers 10 residues. Germline values: CDR1 MNHEY, CDR2 SMNVEV (reference sequence). Trimming pared 9 bases from V and 5 bases from J, leaving 8 bases between. The CDR3 bases are TGTGCCAGGCGGGGCCACGAGCAGTACTTC. The encoded protein is CARRGHEQYF.

V is TRBV4-2 and J is TRBJ2-7, with 13 bases identical to TRBD2. Germline CDR1 LGHNA, CDR2 YNFKEQ. The CDR3 consists of 17 residues. The V and J ends lost 0 bases and 3 bases, in that order; junction bases with no gene match: 5. The CDR3 is CASSQDTRLAGGYEQYF. DNA for the CDR3: TGTGCCAGCAGCCAAGATACAAGACTAGCGGGAGGCTACGAGCAGTACTTC.

V and J are TRBV4-2 and TRBJ1-5; the D is unclear. V lost 5 bases, J lost 6 bases, and 17 bases lay in between. The CDR3 spans 15 residues. The germline V gene encodes CDR1 LGHNA and CDR2 YNFKEQ. CDR3 amino acids: CASSSNGEGGQPQHF. CDR3 sequence (DNA): TGTGCCAGCAGCTCGAACGGGGAGGGAGGTCAGCCCCAGCATTTT.

The rearrangement joins TRBV7-2 to TRBJ2-2; D is perhaps TRBD2 (7 bases). Germline-derived CDR1 and CDR2 are SGHTA and FQGNSA. The CDR3 runs 16 residues. Between the trimmed V and J ends, which lost 6 bases and 1 base, there was a span of 15 bases. CDR3 protein: CASRPRGGKNTGELFF. Here the CDR3 DNA reads TGTGCCAGCAGACCGAGGGGGGGGAAGAACACCGGGGAGCTGTTTTTT.

The chain combines TRBV21-1 with TRBJ2-7; the table names TRBD1, a call not compared with the DNA. TRBV21-1 is a documented pseudogene. The CDR3 totals 16 residues. For the CDR3, the DNA is TGTGCCAGCAGCAAATTCCCCAGGGGGGAGTCCTACGAGCAGTACTTC. Amino acids: CASSKFPRGESYEQYF.

This rearrangement joins TRBV21-1 to TRBJ2-7; TRBD2, the table's D call, lacks a check against the DNA. TRBV21-1 is noted as a pseudogene. The CDR3 consists of 17 residues. The CDR3 region is CASSKVLTEGSSYEQYF. The DNA for the CDR3 is TGTGCCAGCAGCAAAGTCTTAACCGAGGGAAGCTCCTACGAGCAGTACTTC.

V gene TRBV19 combines with J gene TRBJ2-7, with TRBD2 as a possible D gene (6 bases). With 7 bases removed from V and 4 bases from J, the gap between germline ends came to 17 bases. The germline CDR1 and CDR2 sequences are LNHDA and SQIVND (reference sequence). The CDR3 sequence is 14 residues long. In nucleotides, the CDR3 is TGTGCCAGTAAGCAGGTTTACGGGGGTTACGAGCAGTACTTC. Protein: CASKQVYGGYEQYF.

The chain combines TRBV6-5 with TRBJ2-4, with D possibly being TRBD2 (6 bases). Germline V gene data show CDR1 as MNHEY and CDR2 as SVGAGI. CDR3 length: 15 amino acids. Trimming removed 3 bases at V and 8 bases at J, with 17 bases between. In nucleotides, the CDR3 is TGTGCCAGCAGTTATGGGCGGGGACGAGAGCACATTCAGTACTTC. Amino acids: CASSYGRGREHIQYF.